The TCR beta chain described here comes from a study of T cells in Graves' hyperthyroidism and ophthalmopathy. This clonotype was counted once. Amplification of TCR beta CDR3 regions was performed using RNA transcripts as template. The primer set for the first-round RT-PCR of the TCR CDR3 was HTBI. TCRdb reanalysed the multiplex PCR reads using MiXCR and keeps one entry per CDR3 protein. Among 500,000 to 600,000 distinct CDR3 sequences listed, nearly 20% were seen once. There are 11 residues in the CDR3. The V end was cut by 8 bases, the J end by 15 bases, with 17 bases between. Sequencing input: blood. V gene TRBV12-3 or TRBV12-4 combines with J gene TRBJ2-1; D is perhaps TRBD1 or TRBD2 (6 bases each). This TCR came from a man in his forties with Graves' ophthalmopathy. CDR3 bases: TGTGCCAGCGCCGGAAGGGGGGTCGCGTTCTTC. Translating it yields CASAGRGVAFF.